This T cell receptor (beta chain) came from a study of blood T cell repertoires in COVID-19. The study recruited people aged roughly 18 to 95 years across approximately 25 US areas. Researchers sorted participants into cohorts using their self-reported clinical history. V trimming: 0 bases; J trimming: 10 bases; junction bases outside the gene matches: 9. From germline, CDR1 is LGHDT and CDR2 YNNKEL (reference sequence). The CDR3 extends over 16 amino acids. Per the study methods: Cell counts per sample came from amplifying reference gene primers. Assay: immunoSEQ multiplex PCR; the TCRdb copy retains only in-frame clones and omits some. The V and J calls and clone size come from that table; D and trimming were worked out from the DNA. Of 250,000 to 300,000 clones in the sample, approximately 91% were seen once.

The origin of this receptor is a woman in her thirties or forties with acute COVID-19. The chain joins TRBV3-1 (or the pseudogene TRBV3-2) to TRBJ2-1, with 10 positions matching TRBD2. Sequences were obtained from PBMCs or T cells enriched from blood (not recorded which). CDR3 sequence: CASSQEKASGRNEQFF. CDR3 sequence (DNA): TGTGCCAGCAGCCAAGAGAAGGCTAGCGGGAGAAACGAGCAGTTCTTC.